Reported below is one T cell receptor beta chain. The antigen is undetermined. The sample contains more than one DNA sequence encoding this CDR3. This sample was included in a study of beta chain features in type 1 diabetes. Sequenced material consisted of expressed TCRB transcripts (all of the isolated RNA was reverse transcribed). An average of around 3.4 million reads was obtained for naive, central memory and regulatory T cell samples. TCRdb's copy holds only in-frame clones and misses some; the assay was immunoSEQ multiplex PCR. The data hold more than 250,000 clones, with approximately 14% observed a single time. V lost 6 bases, J lost 1 base, and 9 bases lay in between. This CDR3 contains 13 residues. Germline CDR1 is KGHSH and CDR2 is LQKENI. Whole-study findings and limits: All four CD4+ subsets from Type 1 diabetes patients carried moderately but significantly shorter TCRB CDR3s.

This chain links TRBV18 with TRBJ1-1; D gene uncertain. The sequence was obtained from a young man with type 1 diabetes. Sequenced sample: naive CD4+ T cells from blood. This CDR3 is CASSLGENTEAFF. CDR3 DNA sequence: TGTGCCAGCTCCCTGGGAGAGAACACTGAAGCTTTCTTT.